This T cell receptor (beta chain) came from a study of T cells after yellow fever vaccination. TCRdb passed the 5' RACE reads through MiXCR, listing each CDR3 protein once. The sample lists about 330,000 distinct CDR3 sequences, approximately 4% occurring once. The V gene's germline CDR1 is KGHSH and CDR2 LQKENI. The CDR3 has 15 residues. The trim removed 4 bases at V and 6 bases at J, leaving 9 bases unmatched. The sequence was obtained from a man aged 18 to 30 who received the YFV17D yellow fever vaccine. The source material was PBMCs, sampled 5 days after the yellow fever booster vaccination. V gene TRBV18 combines with J gene TRBJ2-4; 7 nucleotides match TRBD1. The CDR3 DNA follows: TGTGCCAGCTCACTGGGGACAGCTGCTTCAAACATTCAGTACTTC. Translation: CASSLGTAASNIQYF.